This T cell receptor beta chain was profiled in a study of cytomegalovirus exposure and HLA in healthy donors. Of note for this clone: Its antigen is unknown.

Study-level findings and limits: CMV antigen specificity was confirmed in vitro for a few CMV-associated chains. For most TCR sequences rarity was the rule, although some public TCRs occurred in many donors.

The PCR contained 60 Vbeta and 13 Jbeta primers. TCRdb keeps only in-frame clones here, not all; method: immunoSEQ multiplex PCR. The data contain about 160,000 clones, 60% to 85% of them singletons. Specimen: PBMCs. This TCR was recovered from a man aged 30-40 years in good health and CMV-seropositive.

The CDR3 loop is CASSPQGGTANEKLFF. Written as DNA, the CDR3 is TGTGCCAGTAGTCCTCAGGGGGGTACGGCTAATGAAAAACTGTTTTTT. The gene calls are TRBV19 and TRBJ1-4, with TRBD1 identical over 7 bases. Germline V gene data show CDR1 as LNHDA and CDR2 as SQIVND (reference sequence). Germline trimming cut 5 bases from V and 3 bases from J; bases unmatched to any gene: 9. The CDR3 loop spans 16 amino acids.